The sequence of this T cell receptor beta chain was determined in a study of blood T cell repertoires in COVID-19. V lost 4 bases to trimming and J lost 4 bases; unmatched junction nucleotides: 3. CDR3 length equals 13 residues. Authors' data handling: The assay estimated nucleated cells by amplifying reference gene primers. Measured with immunoSEQ multiplex PCR; TCRdb has only the in-frame clones, and not every one. V and J calls and clone size are those listed in that table; D and trimming were worked out from the DNA. Of 90,000 to 120,000 clones in the sample, around four fifths were seen once. Source material: peripheral blood. The V call is TRBV12-3 or TRBV12-4, the J call TRBJ1-2; 7 bases agree with TRBD1. The TCR sequence derives from a man aged 55-75 years with acute or convalescent COVID-19. The CDR3 reads CASSYQGVYGYTF. The CDR3, as DNA: TGTGCCAGCAGTTACCAGGGGGTCTATGGCTACACCTTC.